Here is one T cell receptor (beta chain) with its context. Its antigen is currently unknown. The same CDR3 is also encoded by other DNA sequences in this sample. The source of the sample is a study of cytomegalovirus exposure and HLA in healthy donors. Study results and limitations: Most TCR sequences were uncommon, yet certain public TCRs appeared in many donors. Reportedly, cytomegalovirus status was diagnosed with high sensitivity and specificity.

PCR primers comprised 60 Vbeta and 13 Jbeta primers. In the original analysis: There were 70 million to 95 million unique TCR beta chains by a later count, and 10 million to 12 million of them were shared. Assay: immunoSEQ multiplex PCR; the TCRdb copy retains only in-frame clones and omits some. V and J calls and clone size are as listed in that table; D and trimming were resolved from the DNA. The table records about 150,000 clones, less than 85% of them present only once. This CDR3 comprises 14 residues. The germline CDR1 and CDR2 sequences are SGHRS and YFSETQ. The V end was cut by 4 bases, the J end by 2 bases, with 10 bases between.

The chain couples TRBV5-1 to TRBJ1-5; D might be TRBD1 (6 bases). The clonotype originates from a woman aged 45-59 years in good health and CMV-seropositive. Sequencing was carried out using PBMCs. The CDR3 reads CASSEGGGNQPQHF. The CDR3, as DNA: TGCGCCAGCAGCGAAGGGGGTGGCAATCAGCCCCAGCATTTT.